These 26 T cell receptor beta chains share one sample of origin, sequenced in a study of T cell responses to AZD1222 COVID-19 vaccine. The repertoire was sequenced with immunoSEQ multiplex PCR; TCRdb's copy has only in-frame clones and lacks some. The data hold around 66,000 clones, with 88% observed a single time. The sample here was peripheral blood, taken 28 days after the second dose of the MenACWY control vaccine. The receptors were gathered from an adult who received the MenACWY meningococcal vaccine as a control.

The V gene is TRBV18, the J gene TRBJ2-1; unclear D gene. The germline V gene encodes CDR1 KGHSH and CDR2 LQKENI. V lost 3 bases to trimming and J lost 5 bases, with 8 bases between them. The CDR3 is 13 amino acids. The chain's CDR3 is CASSPTADNEQFF. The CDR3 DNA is TGTGCCAGCTCACCTACCGCCGACAATGAGCAGTTCTTC.

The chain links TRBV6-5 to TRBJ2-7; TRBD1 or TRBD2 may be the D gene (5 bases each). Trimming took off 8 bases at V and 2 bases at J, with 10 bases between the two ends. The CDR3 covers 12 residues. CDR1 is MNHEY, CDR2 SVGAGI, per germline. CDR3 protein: CASEGQTYEQYF. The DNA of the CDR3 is TGTGCCAGCGAGGGGCAAACCTACGAGCAGTACTTC.

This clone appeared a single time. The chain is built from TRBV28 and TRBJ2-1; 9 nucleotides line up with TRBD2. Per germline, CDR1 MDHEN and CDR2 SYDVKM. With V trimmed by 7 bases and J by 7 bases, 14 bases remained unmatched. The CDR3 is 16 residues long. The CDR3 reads CASILGPGLAGNEQFF. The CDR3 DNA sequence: TGTGCCAGCATCCTGGGCCCGGGACTAGCCGGTAATGAGCAGTTCTTC.

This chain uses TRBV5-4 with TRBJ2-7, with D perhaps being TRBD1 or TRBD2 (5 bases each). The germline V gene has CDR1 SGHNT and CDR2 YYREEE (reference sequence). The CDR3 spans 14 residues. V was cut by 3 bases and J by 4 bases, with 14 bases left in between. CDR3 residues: CASSSRDGMYEQYF. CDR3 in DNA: TGTGCCAGCAGCTCCCGGGACGGAATGTACGAGCAGTACTTC. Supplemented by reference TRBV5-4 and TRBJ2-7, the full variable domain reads ETGVTQSPTHLIKTRGQQVTLRCSSQSGHNTVSWYQQALGQGPQFIFQYYREEENGRGNFPPRFSGLQFPNYSSELNVNALELDDSALYLCASSSRDGMYEQYFGPGTRLTVT.

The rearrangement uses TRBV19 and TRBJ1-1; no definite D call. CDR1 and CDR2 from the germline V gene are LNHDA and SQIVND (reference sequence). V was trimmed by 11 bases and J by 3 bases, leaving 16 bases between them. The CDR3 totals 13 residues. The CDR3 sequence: CAASGQLHTEAFF. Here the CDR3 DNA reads TGTGCCGCCTCAGGCCAGCTCCACACTGAAGCTTTCTTT.

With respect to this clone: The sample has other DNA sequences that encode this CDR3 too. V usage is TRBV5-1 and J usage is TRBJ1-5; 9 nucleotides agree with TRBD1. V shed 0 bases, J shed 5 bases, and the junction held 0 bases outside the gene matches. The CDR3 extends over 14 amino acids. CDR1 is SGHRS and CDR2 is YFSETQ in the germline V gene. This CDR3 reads CASSLGTGDQPQHF. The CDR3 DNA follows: TGCGCCAGCAGCTTGGGGACAGGGGATCAGCCCCAGCATTTT.

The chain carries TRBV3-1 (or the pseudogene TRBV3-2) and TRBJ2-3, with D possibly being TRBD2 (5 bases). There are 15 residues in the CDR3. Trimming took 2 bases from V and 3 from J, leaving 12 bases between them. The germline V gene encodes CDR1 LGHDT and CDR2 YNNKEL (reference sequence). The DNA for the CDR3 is TGTGCCAGCAGCCAACCCGGGAATAGGACAGATACGCAGTATTTT. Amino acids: CASSQPGNRTDTQYF.

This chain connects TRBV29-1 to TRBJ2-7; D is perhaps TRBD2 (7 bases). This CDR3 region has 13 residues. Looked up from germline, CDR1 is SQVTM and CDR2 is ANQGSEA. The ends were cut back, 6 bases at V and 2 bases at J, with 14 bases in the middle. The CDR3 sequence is CSVRGAGPYEQYF. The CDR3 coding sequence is TGCAGCGTCCGGGGGGCGGGACCCTACGAGCAGTACTTC.

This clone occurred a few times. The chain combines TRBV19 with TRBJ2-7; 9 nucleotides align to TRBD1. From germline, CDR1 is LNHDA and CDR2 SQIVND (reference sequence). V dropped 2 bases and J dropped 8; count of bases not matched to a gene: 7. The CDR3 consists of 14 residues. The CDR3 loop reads CASSIRQGGFQQYF. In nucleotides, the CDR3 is TGTGCCAGTAGTATAAGACAGGGGGGTTTCCAGCAGTACTTC.

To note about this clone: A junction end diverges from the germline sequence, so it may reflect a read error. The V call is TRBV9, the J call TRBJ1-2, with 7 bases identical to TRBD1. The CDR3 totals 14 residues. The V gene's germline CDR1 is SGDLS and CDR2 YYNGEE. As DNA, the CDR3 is TGTGCCAGCAGCGTCCAGGACAGGCCCCCTTTTAGCCCCTTC. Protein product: CASSVQDRPPFSPF. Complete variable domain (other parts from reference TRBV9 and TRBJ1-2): DSGVTQTPKHLITATGQRVTLRCSPRSGDLSVYWYQQSLDQGLQFLIQYYNGEERAKGNILERFSAQQFPDLHSELNLSSLELGDSALYFCASSVQDRPPFSPFGSGTRLTVV.

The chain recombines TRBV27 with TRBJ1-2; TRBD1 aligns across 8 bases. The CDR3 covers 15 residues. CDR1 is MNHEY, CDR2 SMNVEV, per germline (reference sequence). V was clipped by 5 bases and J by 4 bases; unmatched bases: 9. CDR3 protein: CASSPRDRIVYGYTF. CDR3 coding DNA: TGTGCCAGCAGTCCACGGGACAGGATAGTCTATGGCTACACCTTC.

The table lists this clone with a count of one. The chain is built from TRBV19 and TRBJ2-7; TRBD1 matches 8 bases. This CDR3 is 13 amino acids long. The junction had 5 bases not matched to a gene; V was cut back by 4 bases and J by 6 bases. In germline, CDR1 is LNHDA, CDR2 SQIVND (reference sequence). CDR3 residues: CASSTTGVREQYF. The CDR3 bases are TGTGCCAGTAGTACGACAGGGGTTCGCGAGCAGTACTTC.

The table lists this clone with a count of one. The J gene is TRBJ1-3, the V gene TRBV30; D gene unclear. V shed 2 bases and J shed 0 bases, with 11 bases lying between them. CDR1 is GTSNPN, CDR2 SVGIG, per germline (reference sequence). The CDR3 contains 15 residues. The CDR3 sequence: CAWSRLKNSGNTIYF. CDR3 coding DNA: TGTGCCTGGAGTAGGTTGAAAAACTCTGGAAACACCATATATTTT.

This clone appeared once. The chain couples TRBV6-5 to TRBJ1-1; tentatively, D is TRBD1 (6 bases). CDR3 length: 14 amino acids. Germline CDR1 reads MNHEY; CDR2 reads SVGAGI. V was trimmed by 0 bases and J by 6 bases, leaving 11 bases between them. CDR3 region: CASSYSGGQAEAFF. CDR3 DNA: TGTGCCAGCAGTTACTCCGGGGGGCAAGCTGAAGCTTTCTTT.

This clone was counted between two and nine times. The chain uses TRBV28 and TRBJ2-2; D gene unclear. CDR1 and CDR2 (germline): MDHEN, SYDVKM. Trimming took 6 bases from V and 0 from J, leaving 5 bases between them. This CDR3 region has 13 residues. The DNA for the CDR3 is TGTGCCAGCAGCTTCGCGAACACCGGGGAGCTGTTTTTT. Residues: CASSFANTGELFF.

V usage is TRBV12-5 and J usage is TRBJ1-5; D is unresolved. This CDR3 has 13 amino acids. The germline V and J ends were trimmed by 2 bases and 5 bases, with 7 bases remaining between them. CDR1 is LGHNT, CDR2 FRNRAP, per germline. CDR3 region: CASGLSGDQPQHF. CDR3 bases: TGTGCTAGTGGTTTGTCCGGAGATCAGCCCCAGCATTTT.

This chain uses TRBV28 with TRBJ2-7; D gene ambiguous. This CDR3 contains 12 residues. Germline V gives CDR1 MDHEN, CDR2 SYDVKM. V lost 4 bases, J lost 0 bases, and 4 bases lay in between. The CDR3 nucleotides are TGTGCCAGCAGTTCCACCTCCTACGAGCAGTACTTC. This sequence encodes CASSSTSYEQYF.

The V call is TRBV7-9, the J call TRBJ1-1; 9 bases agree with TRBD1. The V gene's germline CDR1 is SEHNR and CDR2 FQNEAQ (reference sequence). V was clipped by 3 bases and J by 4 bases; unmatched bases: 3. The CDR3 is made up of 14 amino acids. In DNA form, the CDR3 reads TGTGCCAGCAGCTTGACAGGGGGGGGCACTGAAGCTTTCTTT. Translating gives CASSLTGGGTEAFF.

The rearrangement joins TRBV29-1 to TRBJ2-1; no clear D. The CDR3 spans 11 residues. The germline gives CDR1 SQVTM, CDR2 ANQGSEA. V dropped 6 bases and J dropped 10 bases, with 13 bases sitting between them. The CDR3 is CSVASFNEQFF. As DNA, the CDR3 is TGCAGCGTCGCGTCATTCAACGAGCAGTTCTTC.

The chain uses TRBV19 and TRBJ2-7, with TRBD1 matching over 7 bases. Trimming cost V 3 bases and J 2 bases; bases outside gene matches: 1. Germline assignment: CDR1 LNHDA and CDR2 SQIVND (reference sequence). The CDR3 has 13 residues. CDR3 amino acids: CASSMGQTYEQYF. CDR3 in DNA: TGTGCCAGTAGTATGGGACAGACCTACGAGCAGTACTTC.

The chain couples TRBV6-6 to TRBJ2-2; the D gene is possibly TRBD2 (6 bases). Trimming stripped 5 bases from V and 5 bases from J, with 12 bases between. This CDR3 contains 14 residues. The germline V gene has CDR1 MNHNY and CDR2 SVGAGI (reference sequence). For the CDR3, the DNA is TGTGCCAGCAGTGCCCGGGACTGGACCGGGGAGCTGTTTTTT. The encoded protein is CASSARDWTGELFF.

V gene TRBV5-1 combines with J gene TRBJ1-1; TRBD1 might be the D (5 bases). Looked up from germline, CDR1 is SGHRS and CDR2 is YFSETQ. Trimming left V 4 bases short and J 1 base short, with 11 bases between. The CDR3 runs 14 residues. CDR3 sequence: CASSPGPGNTEAFF. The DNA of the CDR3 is TGCGCCAGCAGCCCGGGGCCTGGGAACACTGAAGCTTTCTTT.

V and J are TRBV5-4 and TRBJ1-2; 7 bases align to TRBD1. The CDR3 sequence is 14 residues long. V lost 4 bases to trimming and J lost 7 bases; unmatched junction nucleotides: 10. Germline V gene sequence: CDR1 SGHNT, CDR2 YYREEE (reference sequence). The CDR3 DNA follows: TGTGCCAGCAGCCCCCAGGGACAGCCCCTTGGCTACACCTTC. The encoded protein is CASSPQGQPLGYTF.

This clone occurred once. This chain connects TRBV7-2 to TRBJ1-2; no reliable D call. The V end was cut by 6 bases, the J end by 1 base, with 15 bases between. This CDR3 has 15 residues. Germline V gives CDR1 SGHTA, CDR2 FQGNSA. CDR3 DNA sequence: TGTGCCAGCAGTTTGGACGGCTACGTTAACTATGGCTACACCTTC. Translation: CASSLDGYVNYGYTF.

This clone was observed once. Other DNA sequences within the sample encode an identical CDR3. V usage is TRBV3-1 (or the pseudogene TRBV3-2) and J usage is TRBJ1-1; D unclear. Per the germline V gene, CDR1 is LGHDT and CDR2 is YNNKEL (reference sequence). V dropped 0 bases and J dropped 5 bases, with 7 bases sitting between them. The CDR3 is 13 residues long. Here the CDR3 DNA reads TGTGCCAGCAGCCAAGAACGGAGAACTGAAGCTTTCTTT. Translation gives CASSQERRTEAFF.

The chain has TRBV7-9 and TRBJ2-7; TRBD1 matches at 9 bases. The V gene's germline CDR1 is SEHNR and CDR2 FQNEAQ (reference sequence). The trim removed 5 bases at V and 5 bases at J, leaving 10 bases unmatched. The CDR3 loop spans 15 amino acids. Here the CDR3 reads CASSGPRDRVHEQYF. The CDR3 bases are TGTGCCAGCAGCGGACCCCGGGACAGGGTCCACGAGCAGTACTTC.